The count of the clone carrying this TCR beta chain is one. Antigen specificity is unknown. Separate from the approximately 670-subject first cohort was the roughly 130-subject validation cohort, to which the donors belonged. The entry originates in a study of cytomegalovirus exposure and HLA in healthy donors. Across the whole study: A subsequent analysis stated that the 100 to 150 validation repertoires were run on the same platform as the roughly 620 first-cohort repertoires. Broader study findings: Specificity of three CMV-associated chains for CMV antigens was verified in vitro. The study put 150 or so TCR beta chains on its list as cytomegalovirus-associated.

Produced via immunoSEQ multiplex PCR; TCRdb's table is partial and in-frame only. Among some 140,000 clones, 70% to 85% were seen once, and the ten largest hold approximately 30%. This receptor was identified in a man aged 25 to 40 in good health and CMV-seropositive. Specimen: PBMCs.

The DNA for the CDR3 is TGTGCCAGCAGCCATCGGACAGGGAAGAAAAACACTGAAGCTTTCTTT. Its protein product is CASSHRTGKKNTEAFF. This chain uses TRBV7-2 with TRBJ1-1, with 8 bases that match TRBD1. Trimming removed 5 bases from V and 2 bases from J; junction bases left unmatched: 10. The CDR3 loop spans 16 amino acids. Per germline, CDR1 SGHTA and CDR2 FQGNSA. The entire variable domain, with the rest obtained from reference TRBV7-2 and TRBJ1-1, is as follows: GAGVSQSPSNKVTEKGKDVELRCDPISGHTALYWYRQSLGQGLEFLIYFQGNSAPDKSGLPSDRFSAERTGGSVSTLTIQRTQQEDSAVYLCASSHRTGKKNTEAFFGQGTRLTVV.